This TCR beta chain appears in the sequencing data of a study of T-cell reconstitution after alpha-beta-depleted transplantation in children. Unique molecular identifiers were used in preparing the TCRbeta library. Using its own MiXCR run on the PCR reads, TCRdb lists one record per CDR3 protein. In the table there are about 610,000 distinct CDR3 sequences, about 10% of which are singletons. The CDR3 loop spans 15 amino acids. Trimming took 0 bases from V and 0 from J; bases not matched to a gene: 4. The V gene's germline CDR1 is DFQATT and CDR2 SNEGSKA (reference sequence). The sample consisted of PBMCs from the stem cell graft donor, taken from the stem cell graft. J is TRBJ1-2 and V is TRBV20-1, with TRBD1 identical over 7 bases. This sequence was found in a human donor who donated a stem cell graft to a child with acute myeloid leukemia. This CDR3 is CSARDRQGPNYGYTF. The DNA of the CDR3 is TGCAGTGCTAGAGATAGACAGGGCCCTAACTATGGCTACACCTTC.